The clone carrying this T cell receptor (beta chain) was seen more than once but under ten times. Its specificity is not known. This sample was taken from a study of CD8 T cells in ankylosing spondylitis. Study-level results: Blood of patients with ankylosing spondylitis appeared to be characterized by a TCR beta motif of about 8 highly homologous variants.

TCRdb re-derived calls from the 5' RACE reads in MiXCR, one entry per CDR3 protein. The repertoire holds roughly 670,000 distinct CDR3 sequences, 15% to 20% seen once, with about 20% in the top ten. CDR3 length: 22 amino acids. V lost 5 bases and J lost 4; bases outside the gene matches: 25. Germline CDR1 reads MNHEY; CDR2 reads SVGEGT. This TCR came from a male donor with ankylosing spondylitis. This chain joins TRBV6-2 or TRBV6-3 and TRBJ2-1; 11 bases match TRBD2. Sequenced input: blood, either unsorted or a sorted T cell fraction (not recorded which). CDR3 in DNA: TGTGCCAGCAGTCAGCCTCAATTGGATAGCGGGAGGGCCCCGGGACCTTACAATGAGCAGTTCTTC. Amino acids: CASSQPQLDSGRAPGPYNEQFF.